The 6 T cell receptor beta chains presented below share a single source sample, sequenced in a study of human T cells and chemical hapten exposure. Time point meaning: pre-sensitization, week 0. The treatment is: therapeutic diphenylcyclopropenone sensitization with weekly scalp DPC. One entry per CDR3 protein, called by TCRdb with MiXCR from the RACE reads. The table records approximately 320,000 distinct CDR3 sequences, around 5.5% of them present only once. This sample comprised whole blood, obtained in connection with sensitization to the hapten diphenylcyclopropenone (DPC). The receptors shown here come from a woman aged 18-29 years with alopecia areata. Some clones in this sample may be carry-over from other donors' samples.

This clonotype was seen more than once but under ten times. V and J are TRBV2 and TRBJ2-3; 13 bases match TRBD2. V lost 7 bases and J lost 3; bases outside the gene matches: 7. This CDR3 is built from 16 residues. CDR1 SNHLY and CDR2 FYNNEI come from the germline V gene. CDR3 sequence reads: CASNGGTSGATDTQYF. In DNA, the CDR3 is TGTGCCAGCAACGGAGGGACTAGCGGGGCGACAGATACGCAGTATTTT.

This clonotype was recorded a few times. The rearrangement links TRBV7-8 to TRBJ2-3, with D possibly being TRBD2 (5 bases). This CDR3 region has 17 residues. Trimming removed 1 base from V and 0 bases from J, with 14 bases in between. Germline CDR1 is SGHVS and CDR2 is FQNEAQ. DNA of the CDR3: TGTGCCAGCAGCTTAGGAACCGGAGCGGCTAGCACAGATACGCAGTATTTT. It specifies CASSLGTGAASTDTQYF.

The table lists this clonotype with many counts. V and J are TRBV10-3 and TRBJ1-4; possibly TRBD1 for D (6 bases). The V end lost 8 bases, the J end lost 8 bases, and 12 bases lay between the germline ends. The CDR3 loop spans 12 amino acids. Germline-derived CDR1 and CDR2 are ENHRY and SYGVKD. The CDR3 reads CAIGAGEEKLFF. CDR3 nucleotides: TGTGCCATCGGGGCAGGGGAGGAAAAACTGTTTTTT.

The V gene is TRBV3-1, the J gene TRBJ2-3; D is possibly TRBD2 (6 bases). Germline CDR1 reads LGHDT; CDR2 reads YNNKEL (reference sequence). The CDR3 has 17 residues. V was clipped by 4 bases and J by 4 bases, with 21 bases between them. The CDR3 nucleotides are TGTGCCAGCAGCCCCACTCCGGGGGACGCAAGGGCAGATACGCAGTATTTT. Encoded protein: CASSPTPGDARADTQYF.

This clonotype came up many times. This rearrangement joins TRBV12-3 or TRBV12-4 to TRBJ2-3, with D perhaps TRBD1 or TRBD2 (5 bases each). Deletions cut 2 bases from V and 0 bases from J, with 12 bases between. The CDR3 spans 16 residues. CDR3 sequence: CASSLFGGRSTDTQYF. CDR3 coding DNA: TGTGCCAGCAGTTTATTTGGGGGACGTAGCACAGATACGCAGTATTTT.

This clonotype was seen a few times. The J gene is TRBJ1-6, the V gene TRBV2; D unclear. The length of the CDR3 is 13 residues. The germline V gene encodes CDR1 SNHLY and CDR2 FYNNEI. V was pared by 8 bases and J by 6 bases, with 11 bases between. The CDR3 loop reads CASVDLPNSPLHF. The CDR3 nucleotides are TGTGCCAGCGTAGACCTACCTAATTCACCCCTCCACTTT. The entire variable domain, with the rest obtained from reference TRBV2 and TRBJ1-6, is as follows: EPEVTQTPSHQVTQMGQEVILRCVPISNHLYFYWYRQILGQKVEFLVSFYNNEISEKSEIFDDQFSVERPDGSNFTLKIRSTKLEDSAMYFCASVDLPNSPLHFGNGTRLTVT.